This T cell receptor beta chain was obtained from a study of T cell clusters in autoimmune cytopenias. TRB was amplified by touch-down multiplex PCR, primer pools A and B combined. For each CDR3 protein, TCRdb gives one entry from its re-call of the multiplex PCR reads, without DNA. The sample has 8,000 to 9,500 distinct CDR3 sequences, and its top ten clones hold 20% to 25%. TRB was amplified from roughly 250 ng of peripheral blood genomic DNA per sample. This sequence was found in a human donor with an autoimmune cytopenia or autoimmune hepatitis (not recorded which). Sequenced: peripheral blood.

The CDR3 sequence: CASSMTGWANTEAFF. This sequence joins TRBV19 and TRBJ1-1; lacking DNA, the TRBD1 call made by TCRdb goes unchecked. The CDR3 has 15 amino acids. Germline-derived CDR1 and CDR2 are LNHDA and SQIVND (reference sequence). Supplemented by reference TRBV19 and TRBJ1-1, the full variable domain reads DGGITQSPKYLFRKEGQNVTLSCEQNLNHDAMYWYRQDPGQGLRLIYYSQIVNDFQKGDIAEGYSVSREKKESFPLTVTSAQKNPTAFYLCASSMTGWANTEAFFGQGTRLTVV.